Sequencing of this T cell receptor (beta chain) was carried out in a study of blood T cells in healthy people across ages. Then a second PCR, running about 6 to 11 cycles, was carried out with a sample-barcoded 5' primer and a J-beta primer mix. TCRdb re-called the 5' RACE reads with MiXCR, one entry per CDR3 protein. Found here are approximately 900,000 distinct CDR3 sequences, around 49% of them singletons; the top ten hold roughly 12%. This clonotype came up a few times. Its antigen remains unidentified. Findings and limits, study-wide: Age showed a roughly linear inverse relationship with TCR beta diversity per million T cells. It was the long-lived donors that had more naive CD4+ cells and higher diversity than aged donors. Total diversity from one million sequenced T cells was likely underestimated.

The CDR3 loop spans 14 amino acids. Trimming removed 6 bases from V and 10 bases from J; junction bases left unmatched: 8. The V call is TRBV12-3 or TRBV12-4, the J call TRBJ2-1; 11 bases fit TRBD2. The sequencing input was blood. The sequence derives from a man younger than 40 in good health. CDR3 residues: CASSPSGGIREQFF. Here the CDR3 DNA reads TGTGCCAGCAGCCCTAGCGGGGGGATTCGAGAGCAGTTCTTC.